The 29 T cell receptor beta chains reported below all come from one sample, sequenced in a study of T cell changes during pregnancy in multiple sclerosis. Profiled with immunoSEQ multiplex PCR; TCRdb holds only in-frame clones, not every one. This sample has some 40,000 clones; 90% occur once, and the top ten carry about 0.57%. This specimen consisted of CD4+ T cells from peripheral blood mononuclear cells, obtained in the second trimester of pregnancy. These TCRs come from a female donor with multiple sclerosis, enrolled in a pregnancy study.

CDR3: CASSLPSGSSYNEQFF. CDR3 DNA sequence: TGCGCCAGCAGCTTGCCTAGCGGGAGCTCCTACAATGAGCAGTTCTTC. The chain couples TRBV5-1 to TRBJ2-1; 10 bases are shared with TRBD2. CDR1 SGHRS and CDR2 YFSETQ come from the germline V gene. With 1 base clipped from V and 0 bases from J, the junction kept 1 base outside the gene matches. The CDR3 is made up of 16 amino acids.

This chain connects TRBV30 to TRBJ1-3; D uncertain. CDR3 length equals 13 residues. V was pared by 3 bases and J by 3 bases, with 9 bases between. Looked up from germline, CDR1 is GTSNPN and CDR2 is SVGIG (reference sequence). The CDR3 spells CAWRQSDGNTIYF. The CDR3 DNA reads TGTGCCTGGAGACAGTCTGATGGAAACACCATATATTTT.

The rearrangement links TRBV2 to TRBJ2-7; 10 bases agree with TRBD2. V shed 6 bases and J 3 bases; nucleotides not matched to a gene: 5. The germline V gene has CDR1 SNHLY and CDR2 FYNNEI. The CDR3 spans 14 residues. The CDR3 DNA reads TGTGCCAGCAGGAGGGCTAGCGGGAGCTACGAGCAGTACTTC. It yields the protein CASRRASGSYEQYF.

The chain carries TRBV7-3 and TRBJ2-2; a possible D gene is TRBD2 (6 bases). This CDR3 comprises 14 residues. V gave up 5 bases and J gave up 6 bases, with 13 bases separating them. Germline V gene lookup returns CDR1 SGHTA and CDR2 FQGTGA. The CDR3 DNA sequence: TGTGCCAGCAGCGCCCATACGGGGGCCGGGGAGCTGTTTTTT. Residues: CASSAHTGAGELFF.

The CDR3 sequence: CASSPPGQGLSGANVLTF. For the CDR3, the DNA is TGTGCCAGCAGCCCTCCGGGACAGGGGCTTTCTGGGGCCAACGTCCTGACTTTC. The chain has TRBV5-4 and TRBJ2-6, with TRBD1 matching over 10 bases. Germline trimming cut 4 bases from V and 1 base from J; bases unmatched to any gene: 8. The CDR3 is 18 residues long. Germline lookup yields CDR1 SGHNT and CDR2 YYREEE (reference sequence).

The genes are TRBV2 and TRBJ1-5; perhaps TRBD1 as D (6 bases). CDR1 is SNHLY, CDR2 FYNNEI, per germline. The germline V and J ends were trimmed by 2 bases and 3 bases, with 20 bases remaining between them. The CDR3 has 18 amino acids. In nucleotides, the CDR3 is TGTGCCAGCAGTGAATTTTCGGGGGGCAGGGTATTCAATCAGCCCCAGCATTTT. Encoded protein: CASSEFSGGRVFNQPQHF.

CDR3 amino acids: CASSQQGVGIYEQYF. The CDR3 DNA sequence: TGTGCCAGCTCCCAGCAGGGGGTAGGAATCTACGAGCAGTACTTC. The chain recombines TRBV27 with TRBJ2-7, with 7 nucleotides matching TRBD1. CDR1 and CDR2 (germline): MNHEY, SMNVEV (reference sequence). With V trimmed by 8 bases and J by 3 bases, 13 bases remained unmatched. The CDR3 has 15 amino acids.

CDR3 nucleotide sequence: TGTGCCAGCTCACCCCGGACAGAAGCTTTTGGGAAGCAGTACTTC. As protein: CASSPRTEAFGKQYF. This chain links TRBV18 with TRBJ2-7, with D maybe TRBD1 (6 bases). There are 15 residues in the CDR3. V was trimmed by 3 bases and J by 8 bases, leaving 20 bases between them. Germline loops: CDR1 KGHSH, CDR2 LQKENI.

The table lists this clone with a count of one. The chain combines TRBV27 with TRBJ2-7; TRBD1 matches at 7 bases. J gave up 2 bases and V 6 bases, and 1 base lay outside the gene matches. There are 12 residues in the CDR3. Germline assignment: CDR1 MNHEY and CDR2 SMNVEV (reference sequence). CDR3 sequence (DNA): TGTGCCAGCAGGACAGGGACCTACGAGCAGTACTTC. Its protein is CASRTGTYEQYF.

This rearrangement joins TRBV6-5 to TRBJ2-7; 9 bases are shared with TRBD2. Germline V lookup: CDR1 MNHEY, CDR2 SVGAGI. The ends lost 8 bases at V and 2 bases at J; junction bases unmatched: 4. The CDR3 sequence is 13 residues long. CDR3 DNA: TGTGCCAGCGGGCTAGCGGGACCCTACGAGCAGTACTTC. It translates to CASGLAGPYEQYF.

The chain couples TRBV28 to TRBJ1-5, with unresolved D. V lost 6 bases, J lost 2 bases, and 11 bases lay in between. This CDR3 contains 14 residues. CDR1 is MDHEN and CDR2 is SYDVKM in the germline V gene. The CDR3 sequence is CASSPNRGNQPQHF. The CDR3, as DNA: TGTGCCAGCAGCCCCAACAGAGGCAATCAGCCCCAGCATTTT.

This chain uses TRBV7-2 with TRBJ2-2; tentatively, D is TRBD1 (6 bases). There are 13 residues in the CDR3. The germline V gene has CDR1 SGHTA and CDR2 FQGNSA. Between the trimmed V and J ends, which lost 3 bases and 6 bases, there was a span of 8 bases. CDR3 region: CASSFNRAGELFF. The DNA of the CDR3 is TGTGCCAGCAGCTTTAACAGGGCCGGGGAGCTGTTTTTT.

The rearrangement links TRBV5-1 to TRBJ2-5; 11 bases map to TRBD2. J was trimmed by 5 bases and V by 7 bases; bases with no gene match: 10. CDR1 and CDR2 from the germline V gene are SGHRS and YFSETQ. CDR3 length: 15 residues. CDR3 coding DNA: TGCGCCAGCTGCGAACTAGCGGGAGAAATCGAGACCCAGTACTTC. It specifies CASCELAGEIETQYF.

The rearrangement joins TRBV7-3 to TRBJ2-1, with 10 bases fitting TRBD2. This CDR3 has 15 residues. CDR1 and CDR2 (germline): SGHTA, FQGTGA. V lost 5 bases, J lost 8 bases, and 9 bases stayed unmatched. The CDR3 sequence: CASSQAGGPLDEQFF. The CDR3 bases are TGTGCCAGCAGCCAAGCGGGAGGGCCCTTGGATGAGCAGTTCTTC. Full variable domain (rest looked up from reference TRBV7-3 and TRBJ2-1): GAGVSQTPSNKVTEKGKYVELRCDPISGHTALYWYRQSLGQGPEFLIYFQGTGAADDSGLPNDRFFAVRPEGSVSTLKIQRTERGDSAVYLCASSQAGGPLDEQFFGPGTRLTVL.

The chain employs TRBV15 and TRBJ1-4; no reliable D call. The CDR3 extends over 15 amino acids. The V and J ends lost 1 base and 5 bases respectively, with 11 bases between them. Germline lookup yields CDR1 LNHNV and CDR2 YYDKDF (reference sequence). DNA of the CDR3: TGTGCCACCAGCAGAGTGGGCAGCAAGAATGAAAAACTGTTTTTT. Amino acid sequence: CATSRVGSKNEKLFF.

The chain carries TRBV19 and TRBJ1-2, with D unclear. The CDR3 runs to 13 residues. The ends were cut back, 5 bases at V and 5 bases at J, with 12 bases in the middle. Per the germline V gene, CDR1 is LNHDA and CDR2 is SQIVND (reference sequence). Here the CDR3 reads CASSSGNRYGYTF. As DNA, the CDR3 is TGTGCCAGTAGTTCGGGGAACAGATATGGCTACACCTTC.

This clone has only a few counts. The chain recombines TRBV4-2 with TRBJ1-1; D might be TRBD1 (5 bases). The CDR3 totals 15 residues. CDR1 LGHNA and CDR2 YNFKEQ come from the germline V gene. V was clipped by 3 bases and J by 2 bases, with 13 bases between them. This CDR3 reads CASSHGLDTNTEAFF. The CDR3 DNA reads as TGTGCCAGCAGCCACGGGTTGGACACCAACACTGAAGCTTTCTTT.

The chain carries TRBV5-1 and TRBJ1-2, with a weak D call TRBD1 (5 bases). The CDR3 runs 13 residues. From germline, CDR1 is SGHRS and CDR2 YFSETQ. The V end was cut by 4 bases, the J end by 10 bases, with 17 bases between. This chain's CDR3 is CASSQPGAGDYTF. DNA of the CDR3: TGCGCCAGCAGCCAACCGGGTGCGGGGGACTACACCTTC.

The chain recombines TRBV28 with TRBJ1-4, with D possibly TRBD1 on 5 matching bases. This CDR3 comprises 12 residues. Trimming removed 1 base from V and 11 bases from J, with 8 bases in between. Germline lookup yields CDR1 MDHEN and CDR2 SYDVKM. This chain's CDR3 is CASSLSGGKLFF. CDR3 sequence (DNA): TGTGCCAGCAGTTTATCCGGGGGGAAACTGTTTTTT.

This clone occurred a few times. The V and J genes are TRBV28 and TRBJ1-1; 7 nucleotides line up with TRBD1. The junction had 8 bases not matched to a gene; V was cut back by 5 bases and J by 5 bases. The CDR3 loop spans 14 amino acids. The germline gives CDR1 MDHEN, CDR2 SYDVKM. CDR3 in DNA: TGTGCCAGCAGTCTATTAGGGGGCGGGACTGAAGCTTTCTTT. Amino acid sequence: CASSLLGGGTEAFF.

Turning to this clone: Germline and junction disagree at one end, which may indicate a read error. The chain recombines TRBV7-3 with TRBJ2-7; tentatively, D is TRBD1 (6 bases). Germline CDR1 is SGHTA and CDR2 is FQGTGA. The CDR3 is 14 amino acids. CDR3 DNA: TGTGCCGGCAGCGTTACAGGGACGGCGGGTGAGCAGTACTTC. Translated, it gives CAGSVTGTAGEQYF.

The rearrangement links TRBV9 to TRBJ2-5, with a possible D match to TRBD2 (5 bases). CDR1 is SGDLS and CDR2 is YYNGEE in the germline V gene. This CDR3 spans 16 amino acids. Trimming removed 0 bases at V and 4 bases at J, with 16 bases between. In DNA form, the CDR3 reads TGTGCCAGCAGCGTAGCTACGGGGTGGGAGCGAGAGACCCAGTACTTC. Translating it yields CASSVATGWERETQYF.

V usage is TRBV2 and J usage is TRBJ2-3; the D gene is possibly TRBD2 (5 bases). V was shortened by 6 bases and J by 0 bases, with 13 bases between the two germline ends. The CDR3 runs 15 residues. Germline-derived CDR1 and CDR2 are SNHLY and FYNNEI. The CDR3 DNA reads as TGTGCCAGCAGCCTCCCGAGAGGGAGCACAGATACGCAGTATTTT. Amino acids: CASSLPRGSTDTQYF.

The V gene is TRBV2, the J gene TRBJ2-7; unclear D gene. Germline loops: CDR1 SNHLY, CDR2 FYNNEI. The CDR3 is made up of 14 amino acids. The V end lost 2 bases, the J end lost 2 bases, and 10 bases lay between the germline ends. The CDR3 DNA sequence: TGTGCCAGCAGTGAAAGCAGGCTCACCTACGAGCAGTACTTC. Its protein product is CASSESRLTYEQYF.

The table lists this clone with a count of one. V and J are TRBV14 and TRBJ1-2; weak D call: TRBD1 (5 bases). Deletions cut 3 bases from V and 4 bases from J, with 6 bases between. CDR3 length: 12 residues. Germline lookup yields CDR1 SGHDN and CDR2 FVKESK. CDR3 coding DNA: TGTGCCAGCAGCCAGACAGTCTATGGCTACACCTTC. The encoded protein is CASSQTVYGYTF. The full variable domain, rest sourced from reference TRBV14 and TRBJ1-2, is EAGVTQFPSHSVIEKGQTVTLRCDPISGHDNLYWYRRVMGKEIKFLLHFVKESKQDESGMPNNRFLAERTGGTYSTLKVQPAELEDSGVYFCASSQTVYGYTFGSGTRLTVV.

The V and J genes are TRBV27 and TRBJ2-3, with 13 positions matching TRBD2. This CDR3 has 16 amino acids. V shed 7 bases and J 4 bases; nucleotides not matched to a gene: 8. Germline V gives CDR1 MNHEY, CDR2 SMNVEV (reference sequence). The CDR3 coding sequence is TGTGCCAGCACCCCCAGGGGACTAGCGGGATCAGATACGCAGTATTTT. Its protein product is CASTPRGLAGSDTQYF.

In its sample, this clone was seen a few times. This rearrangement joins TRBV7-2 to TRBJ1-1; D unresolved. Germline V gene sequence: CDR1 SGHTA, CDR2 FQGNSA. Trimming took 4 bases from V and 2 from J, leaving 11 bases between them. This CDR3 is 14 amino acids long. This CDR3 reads CASSSLKTNTEAFF. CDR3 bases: TGTGCCAGCAGCTCCCTCAAAACAAACACTGAAGCTTTCTTT.

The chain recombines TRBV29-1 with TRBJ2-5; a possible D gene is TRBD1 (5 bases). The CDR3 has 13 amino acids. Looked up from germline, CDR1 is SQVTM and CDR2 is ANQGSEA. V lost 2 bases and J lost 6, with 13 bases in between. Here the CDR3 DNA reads TGCAGCGTTGAACTTGGGCAGGGAAAGACCCAGTACTTC. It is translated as CSVELGQGKTQYF.

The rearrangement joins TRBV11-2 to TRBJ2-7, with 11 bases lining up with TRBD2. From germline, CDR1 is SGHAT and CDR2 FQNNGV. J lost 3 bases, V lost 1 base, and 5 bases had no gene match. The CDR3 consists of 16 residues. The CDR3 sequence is CASSLGLAGGLYEQYF. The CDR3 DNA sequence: TGTGCCAGCAGCTTAGGATTAGCGGGAGGGCTCTACGAGCAGTACTTC.